The rows below give T cell receptor beta chains drawn from one sample of a study of vaccination and CD4 T cells after COVID-19. These receptors have no known antigen. TCRdb re-called the PCR reads through MiXCR, storing one row per CDR3 protein. This table holds 8,000 or so distinct CDR3 sequences, roughly three fifths found once. Sample: CD4+ T cells from blood, cultured in vitro. The receptor set was obtained from a human donor who had recovered from COVID-19. CDR3s include the opening cysteine and the closing phenylalanine or tryptophan.

V: TRBV9
CDR3: CASSGDSGRVTGELFF

V: TRBV5-4
CDR3: CASSLDGGTIYF

V: TRBV2
CDR3: CASSEAGNTGELFF

V: TRBV6-1
CDR3: CASTYGSSGNTIYF

V: TRBV15
CDR3: CATSREGWGAKDTQYF

V: TRBV30
CDR3: CAWSVRLAKTQYF

V: TRBV19
CDR3: CASTGEIREKLFF

V: TRBV29-1
CDR3: CSVLGGSGAYNEQFF

V: TRBV21-1
CDR3: CASSKERITPRETQYF

V: TRBV6-1
CDR3: CASTPGHTYGYTF

V: TRBV20-1
CDR3: CSERSSGDHTDTQYF

V: TRBV7-8
CDR3: CASSLVQGLSNQPQHF

V: TRBV9
CDR3: CASSWPRGGGGDTQYF

V: TRBV19
CDR3: CASRPGQGINEPQHF

V: TRBV27
CDR3: CASSSTNQDSGELFF

V: TRBV6-1
CDR3: CASSQANYGYTF

V: TRBV7-9
CDR3: CASSLTGEKLFF

V: TRBV27
CDR3: CASSRNLGTGGAYEQYF

V: TRBV7-2
CDR3: CASSFRSPQETQYF

V: TRBV29-1
CDR3: CSVEEGSGIRYNEQFF

V: TRBV6-2/TRBV6-3
CDR3: CASSYSLLKGDNQPQHF

V: TRBV7-2
CDR3: CASSFWADQPQHF

V: TRBV7-6
CDR3: CASSPGWGAGNTIYF

V: TRBV7-2
CDR3: CASSSGLAVNNEQFF

V: TRBV27
CDR3: CASSKGRRRGLDFLETQYF

V: TRBV9
CDR3: CASSVRGLAGDNEQFF

V: TRBV12-3/TRBV12-4
CDR3: CASSWTGRGNQPQHF

V: TRBV7-2
CDR3: CASSRGHQQETQYF

V: TRBV7-9
CDR3: CASSVGQGGTNEKLFF

V: TRBV20-1
CDR3: CSAPQARSSYEQYF

V: TRBV20-1
CDR3: CSASPTGQGPETQYF

V: TRBV6-5
CDR3: CASSYPGLAVDTQYF

V: TRBV2
CDR3: CASSIEDTQYF

V: TRBV20-1
CDR3: CRAQRRRRNEQFF

V: TRBV20-1
CDR3: CSANGRVRETQYF

V: TRBV20-1
CDR3: CSVTLAGEYEQYF

V: TRBV5-1
CDR3: CASSLDGGTPMTEAFF

V: TRBV11-3
CDR3: CASGRGVNSPLHF

V: TRBV2
CDR3: CASPGAGQETQYF

V: TRBV10-2
CDR3: CASSVPGQGVAFF

V: TRBV20-1
CDR3: CSAPSGFSTDTQYF

V: TRBV28
CDR3: CASRATGVQSYEQYF

V: TRBV5-1
CDR3: CASSLSSSGNTIYF

V: TRBV11-3
CDR3: CASSLGSETQYF

V: TRBV19
CDR3: CASSIRTDTQYF